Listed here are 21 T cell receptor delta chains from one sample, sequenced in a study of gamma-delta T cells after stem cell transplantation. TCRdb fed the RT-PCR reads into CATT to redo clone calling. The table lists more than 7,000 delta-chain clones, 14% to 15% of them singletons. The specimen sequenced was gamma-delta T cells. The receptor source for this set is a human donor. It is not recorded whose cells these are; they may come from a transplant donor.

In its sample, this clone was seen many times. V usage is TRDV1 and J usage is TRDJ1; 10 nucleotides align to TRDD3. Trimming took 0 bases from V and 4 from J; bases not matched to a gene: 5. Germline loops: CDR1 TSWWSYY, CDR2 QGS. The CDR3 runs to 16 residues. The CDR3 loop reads CALGELPAGGYDKLIF. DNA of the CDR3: TGTGCTCTTGGGGAACTCCCTGCTGGGGGATACGATAAACTCATCTTT.

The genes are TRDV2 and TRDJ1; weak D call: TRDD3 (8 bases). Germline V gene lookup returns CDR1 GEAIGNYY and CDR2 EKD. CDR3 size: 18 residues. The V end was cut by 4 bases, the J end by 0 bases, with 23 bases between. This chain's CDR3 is CACELSYWGSSYTDKLIF. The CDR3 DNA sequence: TGTGCCTGTGAGCTTTCCTACTGGGGGTCGTCGTACACCGATAAACTCATCTTT.

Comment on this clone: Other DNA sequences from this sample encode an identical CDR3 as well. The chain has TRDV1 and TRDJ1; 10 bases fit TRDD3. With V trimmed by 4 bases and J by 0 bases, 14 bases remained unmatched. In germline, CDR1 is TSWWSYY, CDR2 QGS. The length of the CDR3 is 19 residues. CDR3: CALGGLQLYWGIYTDKLIF. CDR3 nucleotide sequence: TGTGCTCTTGGGGGACTTCAATTGTACTGGGGGATCTACACCGATAAACTCATCTTT.

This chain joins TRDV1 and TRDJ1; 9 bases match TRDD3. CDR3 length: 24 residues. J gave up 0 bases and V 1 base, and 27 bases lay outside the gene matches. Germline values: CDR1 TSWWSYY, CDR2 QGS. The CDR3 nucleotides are TGTGCTCTTGGGGAACCCACAAGCGGGGTTTGGTGGGGGATAACGGAGGAGTACACCGATAAACTCATCTTT. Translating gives CALGEPTSGVWWGITEEYTDKLIF.

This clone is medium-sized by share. The CDR3 nucleotides are TGTGCTCTTGGGGAATCCTACTGGGGGACACGGTACACCGATAAACTCATCTTT. Translated: CALGESYWGTRYTDKLIF. The V and J genes are TRDV1 and TRDJ1, with TRDD3 identical over 9 bases. CDR3 length: 18 amino acids. Per germline, CDR1 TSWWSYY and CDR2 QGS. The junction had 10 bases not matched to a gene; V was cut back by 2 bases and J by 0 bases.

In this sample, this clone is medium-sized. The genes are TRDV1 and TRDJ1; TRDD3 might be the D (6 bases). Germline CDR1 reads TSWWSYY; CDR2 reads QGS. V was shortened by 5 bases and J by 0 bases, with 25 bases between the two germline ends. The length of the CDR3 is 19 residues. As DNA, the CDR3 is TGTGCTCTTGGGCCCCATTTCCCTACTGGGACCTCTTACACCGATAAACTCATCTTT. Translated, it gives CALGPHFPTGTSYTDKLIF.

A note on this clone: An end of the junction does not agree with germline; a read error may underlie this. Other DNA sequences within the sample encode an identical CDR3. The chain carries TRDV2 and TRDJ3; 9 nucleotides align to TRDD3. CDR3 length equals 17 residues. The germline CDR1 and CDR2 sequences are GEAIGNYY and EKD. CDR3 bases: TGTGCCTGTGACTACTGGGGGAGCTCTTGGGACACCCGGCAGATGTTTTTC. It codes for CACDYWGSSWDTRQMFF.

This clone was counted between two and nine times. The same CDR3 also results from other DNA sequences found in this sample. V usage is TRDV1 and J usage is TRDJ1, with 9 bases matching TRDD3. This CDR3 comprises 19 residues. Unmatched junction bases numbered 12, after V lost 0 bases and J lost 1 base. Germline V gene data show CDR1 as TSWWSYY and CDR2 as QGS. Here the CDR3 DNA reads TGTGCTCTTGGGGAACTACTACTCTGGGGGATCCGACTCACCGATAAACTCATCTTT. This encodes CALGELLLWGIRLTDKLIF.

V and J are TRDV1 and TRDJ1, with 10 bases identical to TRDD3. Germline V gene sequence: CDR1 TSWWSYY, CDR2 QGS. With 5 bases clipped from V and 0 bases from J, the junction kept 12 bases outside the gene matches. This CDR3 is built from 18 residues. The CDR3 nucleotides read TGTGCTCTTGGGTACCAATGCGGGGGATACGAGTACACCGATAAACTCATCTTT. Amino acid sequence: CALGYQCGGYEYTDKLIF.

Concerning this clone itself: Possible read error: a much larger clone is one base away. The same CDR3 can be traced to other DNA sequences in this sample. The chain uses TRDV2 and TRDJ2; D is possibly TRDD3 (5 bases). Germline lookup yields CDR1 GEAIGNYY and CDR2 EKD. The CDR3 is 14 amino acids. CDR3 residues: CACSWGPLTAQLFF. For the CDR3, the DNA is TGTGCCTGCTCATGGGGTCCTTTGACAGCACAGCTCTTCTTT.

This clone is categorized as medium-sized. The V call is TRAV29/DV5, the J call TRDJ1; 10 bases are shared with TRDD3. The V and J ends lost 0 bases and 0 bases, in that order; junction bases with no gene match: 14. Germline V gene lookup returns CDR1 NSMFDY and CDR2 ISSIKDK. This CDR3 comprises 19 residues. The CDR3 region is CAASAPLGGTGGYTDKLIF. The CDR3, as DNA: TGTGCAGCAAGCGCCCCGTTGGGGGGTACTGGGGGATACACCGATAAACTCATCTTT.

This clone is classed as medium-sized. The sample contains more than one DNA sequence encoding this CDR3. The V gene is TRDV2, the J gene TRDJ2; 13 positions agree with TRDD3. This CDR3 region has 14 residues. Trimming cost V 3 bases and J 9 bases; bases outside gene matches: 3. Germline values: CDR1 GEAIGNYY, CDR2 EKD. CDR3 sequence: CACDVLGDTSQLFF. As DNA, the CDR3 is TGTGCCTGTGACGTACTGGGGGATACGTCACAACTCTTCTTT.

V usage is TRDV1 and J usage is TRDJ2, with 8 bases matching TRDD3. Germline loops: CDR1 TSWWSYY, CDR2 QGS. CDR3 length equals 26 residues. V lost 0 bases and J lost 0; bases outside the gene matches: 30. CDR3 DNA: TGTGCTCTTGGGGAACTATGGTGGGCCATCCCCCCATCCCTACTGGGGGCCTTAGCTTTGACAGCACAACTCTTCTTT. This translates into CALGELWWAIPPSLLGALALTAQLFF.

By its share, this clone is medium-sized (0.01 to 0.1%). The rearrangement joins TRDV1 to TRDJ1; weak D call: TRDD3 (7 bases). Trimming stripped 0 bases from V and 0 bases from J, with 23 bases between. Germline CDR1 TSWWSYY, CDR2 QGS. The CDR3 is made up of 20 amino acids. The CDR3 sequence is CALGELPPTEWGTHTDKLIF. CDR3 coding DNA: TGTGCTCTTGGGGAACTCCCTCCTACGGAGTGGGGGACCCACACCGATAAACTCATCTTT.

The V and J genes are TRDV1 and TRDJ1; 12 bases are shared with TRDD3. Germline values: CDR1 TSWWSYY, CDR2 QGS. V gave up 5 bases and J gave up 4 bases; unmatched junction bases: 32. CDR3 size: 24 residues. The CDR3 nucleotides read TGTGCTCTTGGGCCCCCGTGGGAACCTACCTATAAGGCTGGGGGATACGGGAAGAGCGATAAACTCATCTTT. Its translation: CALGPPWEPTYKAGGYGKSDKLIF.

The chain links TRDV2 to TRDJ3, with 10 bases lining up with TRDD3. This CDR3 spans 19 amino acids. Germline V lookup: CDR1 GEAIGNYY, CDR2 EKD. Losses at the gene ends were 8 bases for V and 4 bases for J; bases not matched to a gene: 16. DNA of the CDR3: TGTGCCTCCCCCCAAGATTACTGGGGGATCAGGTGGGACACCCGACAGATGTTTTTC. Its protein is CASPQDYWGIRWDTRQMFF.

CDR3 nucleotides: TGTGCTCTTGGGGAAAGGTCCTGGGGGATACTCAGGCACACCGATAAACTCATCTTT. This gives the protein CALGERSWGILRHTDKLIF. This chain joins TRDV1 and TRDJ1; 11 positions agree with TRDD3. The CDR3 consists of 19 residues. J gave up 0 bases and V 2 bases, and 11 bases lay outside the gene matches. The germline V gene encodes CDR1 TSWWSYY and CDR2 QGS.

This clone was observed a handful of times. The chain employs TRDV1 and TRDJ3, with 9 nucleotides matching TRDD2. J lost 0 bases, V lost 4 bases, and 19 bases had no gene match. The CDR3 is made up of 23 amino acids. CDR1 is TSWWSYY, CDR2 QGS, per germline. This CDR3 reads CALGGHGLPTWLGTSWDTRQMFF. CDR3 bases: TGTGCTCTTGGGGGACATGGCCTTCCTACATGGCTGGGGACCTCCTGGGACACCCGACAGATGTTTTTC.

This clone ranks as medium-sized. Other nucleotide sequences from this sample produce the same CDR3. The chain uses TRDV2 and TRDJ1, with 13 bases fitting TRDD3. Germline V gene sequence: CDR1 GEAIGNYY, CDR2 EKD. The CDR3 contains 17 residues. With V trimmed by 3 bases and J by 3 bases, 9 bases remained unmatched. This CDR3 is CACDPVLGDTGSDKLIF. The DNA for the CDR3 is TGTGCCTGTGACCCAGTACTGGGGGATACGGGTTCCGATAAACTCATCTTT.

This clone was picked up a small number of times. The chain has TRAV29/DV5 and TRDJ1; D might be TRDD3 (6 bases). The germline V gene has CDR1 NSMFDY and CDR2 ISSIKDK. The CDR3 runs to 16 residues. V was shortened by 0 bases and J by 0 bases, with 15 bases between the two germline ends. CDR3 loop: CAASAWEGEYTDKLIF. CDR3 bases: TGTGCAGCAAGCGCGTGGGAGGGGGAGTACACCGATAAACTCATCTTT.

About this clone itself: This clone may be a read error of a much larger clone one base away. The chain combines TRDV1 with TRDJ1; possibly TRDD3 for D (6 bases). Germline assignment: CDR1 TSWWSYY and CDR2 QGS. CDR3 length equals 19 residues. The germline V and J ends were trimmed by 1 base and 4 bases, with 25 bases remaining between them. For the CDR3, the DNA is TGTGCTCTTGGGGAACCATGGTCTTTCCGGGGATCCCCGAACGATAAACTCATCTTT. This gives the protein CALGEPWSFRGSPNDKLIF.